Following are 19 T cell receptor beta chains from one sample sequenced in a study of PD-L1 blockade in urothelial cancer. TCRdb's table, derived via immunoSEQ multiplex PCR, lists solely in-frame clones and lacks some. This table holds about 43,000 clones, around 89% found once. Specimen: PBMCs, collected around atezolizumab (anti-PD-L1) treatment. These TCRs come from an older woman with urothelial cancer.

The rearrangement links TRBV6-6 to TRBJ2-3, with 9 bases fitting TRBD2. This CDR3 has 15 amino acids. Germline V lookup: CDR1 MNHNY, CDR2 SVGAGI (reference sequence). V was pared by 0 bases and J by 6 bases, with 4 bases of the junction left unmatched. The CDR3 protein is CASSYSGLAPDTQYF. The CDR3 DNA reads as TGTGCCAGCAGTTACTCGGGACTAGCACCCGATACGCAGTATTTT.

CDR3 bases: TGTGCCAGCAGCCCTAAAACAGGTTATAATGAAAAACTGTTTTTT. It codes for CASSPKTGYNEKLFF. The chain recombines TRBV7-9 with TRBJ1-4, with D possibly TRBD1 on 5 matching bases. Per the germline V gene, CDR1 is SEHNR and CDR2 is FQNEAQ (reference sequence). This CDR3 contains 15 residues. The germline V and J ends were trimmed by 5 bases and 4 bases, with 14 bases remaining between them.

This chain uses TRBV7-8 with TRBJ2-5; 7 bases map to TRBD2. The CDR3 covers 16 residues. Trimming at V came to 3 bases and at J to 6 bases, leaving 13 bases not matched to a gene. Germline V gene lookup returns CDR1 SGHVS and CDR2 FQNEAQ. CDR3 residues: CASSFGASGRGQTQYF. In DNA, the CDR3 is TGTGCCAGCAGCTTCGGGGCTAGCGGTAGAGGGCAGACCCAGTACTTC.

V usage is TRBV2 and J usage is TRBJ1-2; a weak D match, TRBD1 (5 bases). The ends were cut back, 7 bases at V and 0 bases at J, with 9 bases in the middle. Germline loops: CDR1 SNHLY, CDR2 FYNNEI. The CDR3 contains 13 residues. CDR3 protein: CASNPTANYGYTF. In DNA, the CDR3 is TGTGCCAGCAACCCGACAGCTAACTATGGCTACACCTTC.

The CDR3 reads CASSPQGGNTGELFF. CDR3 coding DNA: TGTGCCAGTAGTCCTCAGGGGGGGAACACCGGGGAGCTGTTTTTT. This rearrangement joins TRBV19 to TRBJ2-2, with a possible D match to TRBD1 (7 bases). The V end lost 5 bases, the J end lost 1 base, and 11 bases lay between the germline ends. The CDR3 runs 15 residues. Germline CDR1 LNHDA, CDR2 SQIVND (reference sequence).

V and J are TRBV19 and TRBJ2-3, with D possibly TRBD1 on 5 matching bases. Germline CDR1 reads LNHDA; CDR2 reads SQIVND (reference sequence). The CDR3 totals 15 residues. The V and J ends lost 3 bases and 6 bases respectively, with 16 bases between them. CDR3 coding DNA: TGTGCCAGTAGTATTCTTCGGACACCCAAGGATACGCAGTATTTT. It translates to CASSILRTPKDTQYF.

This clone was detected only once. This chain links TRBV28 with TRBJ2-3; 12 bases match TRBD2. This CDR3 is 16 amino acids long. Per germline, CDR1 MDHEN and CDR2 SYDVKM. Germline trimming cut 7 bases from V and 2 bases from J; bases unmatched to any gene: 7. This CDR3 is CASTFLAGGPTDTQYF. As DNA, the CDR3 is TGTGCCAGCACCTTCCTAGCGGGAGGGCCCACAGATACGCAGTATTTT.

The chain carries TRBV18 and TRBJ2-7; D uncertain. V lost 2 bases to trimming and J lost 4 bases, with 9 bases between them. Germline values: CDR1 KGHSH, CDR2 LQKENI. The CDR3 extends over 13 amino acids. Here the CDR3 DNA reads TGTGCCAGCTCACCAGGATTCGGGTACGAGCAGTACTTC. As protein: CASSPGFGYEQYF.

J is TRBJ2-7 and V is TRBV5-1; TRBD2 matches at 8 bases. The CDR3 length is 16 residues. The V segment lost 4 bases and the J segment 0 bases; nucleotides outside the gene matches: 9. Germline V CDR1 and CDR2: SGHRS, YFSETQ. CDR3 sequence reads: CASSPAGGLSSYEQYF. The CDR3 nucleotides are TGCGCCAGCAGCCCCGCGGGGGGTCTAAGCTCCTACGAGCAGTACTTC.

The rearrangement uses TRBV7-2 and TRBJ1-5; D possibly corresponds to TRBD1 (5 bases). This CDR3 contains 15 residues. From germline, CDR1 is SGHTA and CDR2 FQGNSA. Trimming left V 2 bases short and J 0 bases short, with 8 bases between. The CDR3 loop is CASSLTGHSNQPQHF. DNA for the CDR3: TGTGCCAGCAGCTTAACCGGACATAGCAATCAGCCCCAGCATTTT. Using reference TRBV7-2 and TRBJ1-5 for the parts outside the CDR3, the full variable domain is GAGVSQSPSNKVTEKGKDVELRCDPISGHTALYWYRQSLGQGLEFLIYFQGNSAPDKSGLPSDRFSAERTGGSVSTLTIQRTQQEDSAVYLCASSLTGHSNQPQHFGDGTRLSIL.

The chain employs TRBV7-2 and TRBJ2-1; D uncertain. Germline V gene sequence: CDR1 SGHTA, CDR2 FQGNSA. Trimming removed 5 bases from V and 12 bases from J, with 11 bases in between. CDR3 length equals 11 residues. As DNA, the CDR3 is TGTGCCAGCAGCCTCGATCGAGGGCAGTTCTTC. Amino acid sequence: CASSLDRGQFF.

This rearrangement joins TRBV7-9 to TRBJ2-7; 12 bases align to TRBD1. V lost 5 bases and J lost 3; bases outside the gene matches: 5. In germline, CDR1 is SEHNR, CDR2 FQNEAQ (reference sequence). This CDR3 has 15 residues. Here the CDR3 DNA reads TGTGCCAGCAGCCTAGGGACAGGGGGCATCTACGAGCAGTACTTC. Residues: CASSLGTGGIYEQYF.

This clone was seen a single time. V usage is TRBV4-3 and J usage is TRBJ2-3; a weak D match, TRBD1 (5 bases). The CDR3 contains 15 residues. With 6 bases removed from V and 2 bases from J, the gap between germline ends came to 15 bases. CDR1 is LGHNA and CDR2 is YSLEER in the germline V gene. The CDR3 bases are TGCGCCAGCAGACCCGACAGAATCCACACAGATACGCAGTATTTT. It translates to CASRPDRIHTDTQYF.

This rearrangement joins TRBV5-8 to TRBJ2-7; D unresolved. The CDR3 has 13 residues. V was clipped by 0 bases and J by 3 bases, with 7 bases between them. Germline assignment: CDR1 SGHTS and CDR2 YDEGEE. The CDR3 loop reads CASSLAPLYEQYF. CDR3 DNA: TGTGCCAGCAGCTTGGCCCCCCTCTACGAGCAGTACTTC.

The V gene is TRBV2, the J gene TRBJ1-5, with D unresolved. V was clipped by 6 bases and J by 4 bases, with 10 bases between them. Germline CDR1 SNHLY, CDR2 FYNNEI. CDR3 length equals 13 residues. CDR3 coding DNA: TGTGCCAGCAGCTCGCAACAGAATCAGCCCCAGCATTTT. It specifies CASSSQQNQPQHF.

The V and J genes are TRBV6-6 and TRBJ1-4; D possibly corresponds to TRBD1 (6 bases). The CDR3 covers 14 residues. CDR1 is MNHNY, CDR2 SVGAGI, per germline (reference sequence). V was trimmed by 0 bases and J by 5 bases, leaving 7 bases between them. CDR3 region: CASSYSQGNEKLFF. In DNA, the CDR3 is TGTGCCAGCAGTTACTCCCAGGGGAATGAAAAACTGTTTTTT.

CDR3 in DNA: TGCAGCGGAGCGGGGGGGTGGAACAATGAGCAGTTCTTC. Encoded protein: CSGAGGWNNEQFF. This chain uses TRBV29-1 with TRBJ2-1; TRBD2 aligns across 10 bases. Per germline, CDR1 SQVTM and CDR2 ANQGSEA. The J segment lost 5 bases and the V segment lost 7 bases, leaving 5 bases of the junction unmatched. The CDR3 totals 13 residues.

This clone was seen only once. The rearrangement joins TRBV28 to TRBJ1-4; TRBD1 agrees at 8 bases. Trimming cost V 4 bases and J 5 bases; bases outside gene matches: 3. This CDR3 is 14 amino acids long. Per germline, CDR1 MDHEN and CDR2 SYDVKM. CDR3 protein: CASSSWTGNEKLFF. The CDR3 region has the DNA TGTGCCAGCAGTTCCTGGACAGGGAATGAAAAACTGTTTTTT.

The rearrangement joins TRBV10-3 to TRBJ1-1; 8 bases match TRBD1. Germline V gene lookup returns CDR1 ENHRY and CDR2 SYGVKD. Losses at the gene ends were 2 bases for V and 3 bases for J; bases not matched to a gene: 2. This CDR3 has 14 residues. The CDR3 region is CAISEQGADTEAFF. Here the CDR3 DNA reads TGTGCCATCAGTGAGCAGGGGGCGGACACTGAAGCTTTCTTT.